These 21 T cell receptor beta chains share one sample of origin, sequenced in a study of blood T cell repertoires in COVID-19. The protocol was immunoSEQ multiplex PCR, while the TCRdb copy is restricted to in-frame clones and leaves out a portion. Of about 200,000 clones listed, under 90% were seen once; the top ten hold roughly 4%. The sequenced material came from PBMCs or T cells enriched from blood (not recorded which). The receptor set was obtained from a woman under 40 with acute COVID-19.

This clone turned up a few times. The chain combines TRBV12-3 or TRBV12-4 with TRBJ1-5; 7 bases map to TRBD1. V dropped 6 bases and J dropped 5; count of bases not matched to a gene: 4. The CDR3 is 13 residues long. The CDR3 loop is CASSLGTDQPQHF. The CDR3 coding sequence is TGTGCCAGCAGCCTCGGGACAGATCAGCCCCAGCATTTT.

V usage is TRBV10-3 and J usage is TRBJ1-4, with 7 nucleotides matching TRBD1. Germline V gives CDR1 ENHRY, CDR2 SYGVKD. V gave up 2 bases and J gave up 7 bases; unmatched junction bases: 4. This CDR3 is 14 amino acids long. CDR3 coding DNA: TGTGCCATCAGTGAGCTAACAGGGGTTGAAAAACTGTTTTTT. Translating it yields CAISELTGVEKLFF.

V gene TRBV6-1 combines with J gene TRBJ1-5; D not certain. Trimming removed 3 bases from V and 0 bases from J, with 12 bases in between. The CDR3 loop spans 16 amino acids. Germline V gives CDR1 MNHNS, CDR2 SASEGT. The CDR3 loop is CASSENIVYSNQPQHF. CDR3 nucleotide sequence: TGTGCCAGCAGTGAGAATATAGTCTATAGCAATCAGCCCCAGCATTTT.

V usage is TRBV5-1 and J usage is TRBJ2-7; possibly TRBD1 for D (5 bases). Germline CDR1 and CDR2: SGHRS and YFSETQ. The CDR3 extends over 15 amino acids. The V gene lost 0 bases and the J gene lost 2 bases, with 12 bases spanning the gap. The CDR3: CASSLGAQETYEQYF. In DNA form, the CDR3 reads TGCGCCAGCAGCTTGGGGGCACAGGAGACCTACGAGCAGTACTTC.

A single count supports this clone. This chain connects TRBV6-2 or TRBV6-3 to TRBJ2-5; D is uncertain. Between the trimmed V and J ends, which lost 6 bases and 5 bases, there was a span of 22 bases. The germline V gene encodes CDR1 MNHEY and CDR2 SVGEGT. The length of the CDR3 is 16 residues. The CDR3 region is CASSPAGASKRETQYF. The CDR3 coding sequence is TGTGCCAGCAGCCCGGCCGGAGCTTCGAAACGGGAGACCCAGTACTTC.

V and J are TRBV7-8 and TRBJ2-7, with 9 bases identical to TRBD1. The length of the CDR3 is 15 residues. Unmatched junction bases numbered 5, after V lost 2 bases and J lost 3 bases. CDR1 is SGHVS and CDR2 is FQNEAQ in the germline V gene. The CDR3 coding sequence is TGTGCCAGCAGCTTAAACCGGGACAGGGACTACGAGCAGTACTTC. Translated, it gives CASSLNRDRDYEQYF. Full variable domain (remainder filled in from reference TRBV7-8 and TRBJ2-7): GAGVSQSPRYKVAKRGQDVALRCDPISGHVSLFWYQQALGQGPEFLTYFQNEAQLDKSGLPSDRFFAERPEGSVSTLKIQRTQQEDSAVYLCASSLNRDRDYEQYFGPGTRLTVT.

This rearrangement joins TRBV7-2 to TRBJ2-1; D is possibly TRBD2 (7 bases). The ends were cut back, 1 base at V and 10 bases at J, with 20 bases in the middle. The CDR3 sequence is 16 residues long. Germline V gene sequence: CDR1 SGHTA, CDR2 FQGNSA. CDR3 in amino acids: CASSLGGGASSMEQFF. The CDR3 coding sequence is TGTGCCAGCAGCTTAGGAGGGGGGGCCAGCTCAATGGAGCAGTTCTTC.

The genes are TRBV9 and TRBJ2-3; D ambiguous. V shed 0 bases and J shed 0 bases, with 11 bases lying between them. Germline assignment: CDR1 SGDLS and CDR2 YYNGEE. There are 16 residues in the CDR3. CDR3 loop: CASSVGGTSSTDTQYF. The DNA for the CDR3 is TGTGCCAGCAGCGTAGGAGGAACCTCTAGCACAGATACGCAGTATTTT. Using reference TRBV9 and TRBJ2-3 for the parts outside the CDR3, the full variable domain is DSGVTQTPKHLITATGQRVTLRCSPRSGDLSVYWYQQSLDQGLQFLIQYYNGEERAKGNILERFSAQQFPDLHSELNLSSLELGDSALYFCASSVGGTSSTDTQYFGPGTRLTVL.

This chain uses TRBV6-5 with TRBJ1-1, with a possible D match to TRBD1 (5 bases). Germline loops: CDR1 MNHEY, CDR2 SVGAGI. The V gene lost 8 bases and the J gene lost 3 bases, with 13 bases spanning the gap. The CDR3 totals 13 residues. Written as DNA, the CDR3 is TGTGCCAGCCGATCGACAGTTCACACTGAAGCTTTCTTT. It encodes CASRSTVHTEAFF.

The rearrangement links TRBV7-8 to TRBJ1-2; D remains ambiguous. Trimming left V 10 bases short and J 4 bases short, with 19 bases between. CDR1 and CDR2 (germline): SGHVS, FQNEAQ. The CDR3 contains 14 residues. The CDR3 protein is CANRDLRVSYGYTF. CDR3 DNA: TGTGCCAACCGAGACTTGAGGGTGAGCTATGGCTACACCTTC.

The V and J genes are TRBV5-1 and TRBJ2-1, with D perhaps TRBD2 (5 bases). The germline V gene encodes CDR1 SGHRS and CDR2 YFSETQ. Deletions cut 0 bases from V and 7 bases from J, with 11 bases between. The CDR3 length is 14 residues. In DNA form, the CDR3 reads TGCGCCAGCAGCTTGGAGCGGCGAGCTAATGAGCAGTTCTTC. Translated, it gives CASSLERRANEQFF.

This chain's CDR3 is CATLGGGGEETQYF. The CDR3 bases are TGTGCCACCCTGGGCGGCGGGGGGGAAGAGACCCAGTACTTC. The chain couples TRBV15 to TRBJ2-5; the match to TRBD2 covers 9 bases. The germline V gene has CDR1 LNHNV and CDR2 YYDKDF (reference sequence). This CDR3 is 14 amino acids long. V trimming: 8 bases; J trimming: 3 bases; junction bases outside the gene matches: 7.

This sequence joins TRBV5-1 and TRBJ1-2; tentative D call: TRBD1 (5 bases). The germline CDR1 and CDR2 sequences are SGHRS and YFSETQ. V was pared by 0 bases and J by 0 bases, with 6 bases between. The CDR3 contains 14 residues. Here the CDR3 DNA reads TGCGCCAGCAGCTTGGACAGGTCTAACTATGGCTACACCTTC. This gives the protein CASSLDRSNYGYTF. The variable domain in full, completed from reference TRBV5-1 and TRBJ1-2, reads KAGVTQTPRYLIKTRGQQVTLSCSPISGHRSVSWYQQTPGQGLQFLFEYFSETQRNKGNFPGRFSGRQFSNSRSEMNVSTLELGDSALYLCASSLDRSNYGYTFGSGTRLTVV.

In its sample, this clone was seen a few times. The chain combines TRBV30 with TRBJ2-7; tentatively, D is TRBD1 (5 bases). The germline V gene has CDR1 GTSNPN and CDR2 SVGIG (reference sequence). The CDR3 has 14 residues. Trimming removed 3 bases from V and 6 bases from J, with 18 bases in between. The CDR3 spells CAWRLSGRPGEQYF. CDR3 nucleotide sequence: TGTGCCTGGAGATTGTCAGGGCGTCCGGGCGAGCAGTACTTC.

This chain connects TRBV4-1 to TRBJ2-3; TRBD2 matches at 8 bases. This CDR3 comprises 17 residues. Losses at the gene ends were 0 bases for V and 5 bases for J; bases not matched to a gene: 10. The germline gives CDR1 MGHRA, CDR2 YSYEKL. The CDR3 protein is CASSQESHGGGKDTQYF. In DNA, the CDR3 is TGCGCCAGCAGCCAAGAAAGCCACGGGGGGGGCAAAGATACGCAGTATTTT.

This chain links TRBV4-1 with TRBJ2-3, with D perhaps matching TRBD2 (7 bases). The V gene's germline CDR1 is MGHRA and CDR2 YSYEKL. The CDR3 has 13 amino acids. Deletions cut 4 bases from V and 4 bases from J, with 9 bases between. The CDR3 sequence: CASSRGGADTQYF. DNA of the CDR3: TGCGCCAGCAGCCGGGGGGGCGCAGATACGCAGTATTTT.

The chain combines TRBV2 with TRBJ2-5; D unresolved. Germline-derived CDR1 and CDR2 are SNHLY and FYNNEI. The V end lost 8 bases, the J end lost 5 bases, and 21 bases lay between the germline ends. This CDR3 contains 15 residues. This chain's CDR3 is CASGLIRRSRETQYF. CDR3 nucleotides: TGTGCCAGCGGTTTGATAAGGCGGAGTCGCGAGACCCAGTACTTC.

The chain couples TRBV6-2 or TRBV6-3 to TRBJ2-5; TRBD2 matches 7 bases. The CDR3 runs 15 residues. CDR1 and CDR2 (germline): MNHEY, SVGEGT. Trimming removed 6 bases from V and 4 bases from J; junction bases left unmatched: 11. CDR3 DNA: TGTGCCAGCAGCCCCCTGCAGGGAGGGCGAGAGACCCAGTACTTC. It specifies CASSPLQGGRETQYF.

The CDR3 loop is CASSLEGANQPQHF. Written as DNA, the CDR3 is TGCGCCAGCAGCTTGGAAGGGGCCAATCAGCCCCAGCATTTT. This chain joins TRBV5-1 and TRBJ1-5; D perhaps matches TRBD1 (5 bases). Germline CDR1 SGHRS, CDR2 YFSETQ. This CDR3 is 14 amino acids long. V was pared by 0 bases and J by 3 bases, with 7 bases between.

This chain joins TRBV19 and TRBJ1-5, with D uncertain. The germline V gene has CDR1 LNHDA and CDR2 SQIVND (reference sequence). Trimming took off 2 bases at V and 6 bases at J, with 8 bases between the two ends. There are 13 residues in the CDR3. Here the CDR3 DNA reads TGTGCCAGTAGTATAATCGGGTTTCAGCCCCAGCATTTT. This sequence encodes CASSIIGFQPQHF. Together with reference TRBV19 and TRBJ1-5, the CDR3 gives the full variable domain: DGGITQSPKYLFRKEGQNVTLSCEQNLNHDAMYWYRQDPGQGLRLIYYSQIVNDFQKGDIAEGYSVSREKKESFPLTVTSAQKNPTAFYLCASSIIGFQPQHFGDGTRLSIL.

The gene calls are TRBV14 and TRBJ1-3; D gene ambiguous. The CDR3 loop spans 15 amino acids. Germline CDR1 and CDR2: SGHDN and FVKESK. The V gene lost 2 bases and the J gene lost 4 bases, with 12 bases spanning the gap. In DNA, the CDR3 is TGTGCCAGCAGCCAATATTTCACTCCCGGAAACACCATATATTTT. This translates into CASSQYFTPGNTIYF.